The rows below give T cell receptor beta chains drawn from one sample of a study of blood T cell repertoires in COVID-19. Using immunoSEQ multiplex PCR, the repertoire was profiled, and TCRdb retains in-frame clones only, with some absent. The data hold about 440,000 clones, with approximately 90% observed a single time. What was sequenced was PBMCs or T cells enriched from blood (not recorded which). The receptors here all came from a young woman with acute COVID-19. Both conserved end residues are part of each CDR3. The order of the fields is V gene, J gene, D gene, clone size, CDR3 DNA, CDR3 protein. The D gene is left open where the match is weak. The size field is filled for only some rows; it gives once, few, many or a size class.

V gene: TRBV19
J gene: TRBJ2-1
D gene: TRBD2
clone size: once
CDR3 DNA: TGTGCCAGTAGTGGGACTAGCCCTATTGGGCAGTTCTTC
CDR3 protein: CASSGTSPIGQFF

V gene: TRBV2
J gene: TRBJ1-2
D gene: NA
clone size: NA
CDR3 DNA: TGTGCCAGCAGTGTATTACTTGGCTACACCTTC
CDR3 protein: CASSVLLGYTF

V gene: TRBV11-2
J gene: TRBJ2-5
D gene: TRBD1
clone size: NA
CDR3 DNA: TGTGCCAGCAGCTTAGGACTCGACAGGGCCCAGTACTTC
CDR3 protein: CASSLGLDRAQYF

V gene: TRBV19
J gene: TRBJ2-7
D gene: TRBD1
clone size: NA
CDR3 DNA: TGTGCCAGTAGTAGAGGGGGCAATAGGAACGAGCAGTACTTC
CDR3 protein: CASSRGGNRNEQYF

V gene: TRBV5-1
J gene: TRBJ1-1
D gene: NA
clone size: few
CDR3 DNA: TGCGCCAGCACCAGTATGAACACTGAAGCTTTCTTT
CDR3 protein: CASTSMNTEAFF

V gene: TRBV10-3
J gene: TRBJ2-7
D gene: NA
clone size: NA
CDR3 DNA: TGTGCCATCAGTGAGTCCAGGGGCTACGAGCAGTACTTC
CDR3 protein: CAISESRGYEQYF

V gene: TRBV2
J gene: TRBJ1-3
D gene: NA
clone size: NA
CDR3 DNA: TGTGCCAGCAGGCTGGCGGGGACTGGAAACACCATATATTTT
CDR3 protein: CASRLAGTGNTIYF

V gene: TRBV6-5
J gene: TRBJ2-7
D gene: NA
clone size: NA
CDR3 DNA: TGTGCCAGCAGTTCCGGTTCACCCTACGAGCAGTACTTC
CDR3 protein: CASSSGSPYEQYF

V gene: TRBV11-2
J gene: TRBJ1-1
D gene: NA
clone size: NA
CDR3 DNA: TGTGCCAGCAGCTCCCTAGGCGGGAATATGAACACTGAAGCTTTCTTT
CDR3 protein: CASSSLGGNMNTEAFF

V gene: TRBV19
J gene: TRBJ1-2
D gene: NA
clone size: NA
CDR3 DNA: TGTGCCAGTAGAGAGCCGCGGGAAGGCTACACCTTC
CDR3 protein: CASREPREGYTF

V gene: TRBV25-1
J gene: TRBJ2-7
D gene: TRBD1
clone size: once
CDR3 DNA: TGTGCCAGCAGTGATCAGGGGGATGACGAGCAGTACTTC
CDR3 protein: CASSDQGDDEQYF

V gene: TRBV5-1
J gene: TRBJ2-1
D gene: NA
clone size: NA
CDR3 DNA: TGCGCCAGCAGCTTGGCAAATGAGCAGTTCTTC
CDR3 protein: CASSLANEQFF

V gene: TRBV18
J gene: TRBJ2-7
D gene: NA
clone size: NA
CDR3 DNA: TGTGCCAGCTCCCGAGGACGGGAAAGCTCCTACGAGCAGTACTTC
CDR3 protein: CASSRGRESSYEQYF

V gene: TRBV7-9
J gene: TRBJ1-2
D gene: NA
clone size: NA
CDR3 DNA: TGTGCCAGCAGCTTAGCCAGGGTTGATGGCTACACCTTC
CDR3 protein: CASSLARVDGYTF

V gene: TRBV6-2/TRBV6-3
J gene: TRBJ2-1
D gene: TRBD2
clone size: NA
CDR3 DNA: TGTGCCAGCAGTTTCCCACAACTAGCGGGAGGTAAGAATGAGCAGTTCTTC
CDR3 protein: CASSFPQLAGGKNEQFF

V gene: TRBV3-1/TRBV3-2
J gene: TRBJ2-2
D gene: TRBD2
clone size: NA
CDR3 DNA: TGTGCCAGCAGCCAGGCCCAGGGGACTAGCACCGGGGAGCTGTTTTTT
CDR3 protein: CASSQAQGTSTGELFF

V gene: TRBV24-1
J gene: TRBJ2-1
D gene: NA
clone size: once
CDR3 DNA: TGTGCCACCAGTGACCCTCTCATAGACAATGAGCAGTTCTTC
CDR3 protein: CATSDPLIDNEQFF

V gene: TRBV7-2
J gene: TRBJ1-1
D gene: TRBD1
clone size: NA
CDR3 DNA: TGTGCCAGCAGCTTATCCCGACAGGGAAACACTGAAGCTTTCTTT
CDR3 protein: CASSLSRQGNTEAFF

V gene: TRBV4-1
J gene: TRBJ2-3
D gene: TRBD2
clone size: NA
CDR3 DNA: TGCGCCAGCAGCTCCCGACTAGCCCCAGATACGCAGTATTTT
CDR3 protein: CASSSRLAPDTQYF

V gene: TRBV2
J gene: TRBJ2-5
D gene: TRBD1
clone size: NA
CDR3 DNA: TGTGCCAGCGAGAGACAGGGCCGGGCCCAGTACTTC
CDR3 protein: CASERQGRAQYF

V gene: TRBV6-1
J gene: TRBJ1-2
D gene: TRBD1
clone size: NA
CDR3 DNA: TGTGCCAGCAGTGAACCTACCGACAGGGTAGGTGGCTACACCTTC
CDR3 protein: CASSEPTDRVGGYTF

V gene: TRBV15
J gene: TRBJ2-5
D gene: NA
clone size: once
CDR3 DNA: TGTGCCACCAGCAGAGGGCAGGGGAGCCCAGAGACCCAGTACTTC
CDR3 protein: CATSRGQGSPETQYF

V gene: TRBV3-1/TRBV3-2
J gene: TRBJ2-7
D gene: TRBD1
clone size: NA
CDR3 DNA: TGTGCCAGCAGCCGGTCGCCGGACAGGGGGATATGGGAGCAGTACTTC
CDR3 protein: CASSRSPDRGIWEQYF

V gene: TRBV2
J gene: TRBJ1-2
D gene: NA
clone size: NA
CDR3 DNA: TGTGCCAGCCAGGGGAACTATGGCTACACCTTC
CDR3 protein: CASQGNYGYTF

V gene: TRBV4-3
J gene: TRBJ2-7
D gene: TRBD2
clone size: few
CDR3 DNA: TGCGCCAGCAGCCAAGATTCGGCGGGAGTAGGTGAGCAGTACTTC
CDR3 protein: CASSQDSAGVGEQYF

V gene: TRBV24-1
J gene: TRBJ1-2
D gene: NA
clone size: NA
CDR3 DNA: TGTGCCACCAGGTCTCAGGTCCAGAACTATGGCTACACCTTC
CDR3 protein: CATRSQVQNYGYTF

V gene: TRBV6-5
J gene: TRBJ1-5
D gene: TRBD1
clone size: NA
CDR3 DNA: TGTGCCAGCACCTCCGGGACAGGGGTAGGACAGCCCCAGCATTTT
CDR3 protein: CASTSGTGVGQPQHF

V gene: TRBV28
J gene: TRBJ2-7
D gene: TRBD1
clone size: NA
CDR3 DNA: TGTGCCAGCAACCCGGGACAGGTAACTTACGAGCAGTACTTC
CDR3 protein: CASNPGQVTYEQYF

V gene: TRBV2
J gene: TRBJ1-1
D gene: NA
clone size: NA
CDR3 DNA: TGTGCCAGCAGCCACCAGTCATCGGGGAACACTGAAGCTTTCTTT
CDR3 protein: CASSHQSSGNTEAFF

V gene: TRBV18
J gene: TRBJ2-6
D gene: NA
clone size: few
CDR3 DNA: TGTGCCAGCTCACGAGGGCCAGTAGGGACTGGGGCCAACGTCCTGACTTTC
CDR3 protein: CASSRGPVGTGANVLTF

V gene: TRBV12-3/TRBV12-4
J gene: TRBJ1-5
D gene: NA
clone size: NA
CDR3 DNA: TGTGCCAGCAGTTGGACTATTGACCAGCCCCAGCATTTT
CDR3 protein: CASSWTIDQPQHF

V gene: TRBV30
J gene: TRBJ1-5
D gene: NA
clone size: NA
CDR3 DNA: TGTGCCTGGAGTGCGGGGAGCAATCAGCCCCAGCATTTT
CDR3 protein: CAWSAGSNQPQHF

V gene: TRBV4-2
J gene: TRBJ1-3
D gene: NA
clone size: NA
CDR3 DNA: TGTGCCAGCACCACGACGACAGGATCCTCTGGAAACACCATATATTTT
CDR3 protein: CASTTTTGSSGNTIYF

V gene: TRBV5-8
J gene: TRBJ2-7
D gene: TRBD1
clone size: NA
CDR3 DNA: TGTGCCAGCAGCTTACCGGGGACAGGAAGCTCCTACGAGCAGTACTTC
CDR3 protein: CASSLPGTGSSYEQYF

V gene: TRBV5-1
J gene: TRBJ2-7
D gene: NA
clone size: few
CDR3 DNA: TGCGCCAGCAGCTCGGACAGAAGATACGAGCAGTACTTC
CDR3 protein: CASSSDRRYEQYF

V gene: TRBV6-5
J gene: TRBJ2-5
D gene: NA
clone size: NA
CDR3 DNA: TGTGCCAGCAGGAACACTTGGGGGAGGGAGACCCAGTACTTC
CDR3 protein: CASRNTWGRETQYF

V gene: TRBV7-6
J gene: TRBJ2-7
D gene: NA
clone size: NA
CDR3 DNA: TGTGCCAGCAGCCCAACTAACCGACAGGAGTTGTACGAGCAGTACTTC
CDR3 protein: CASSPTNRQELYEQYF